Detailed here is one T cell receptor beta chain. Its cognate antigen is unknown. The sample originates from a study of T cells in localized non-small cell lung cancer. Regarding the study as a whole: Adjacent lung held a median 57 of the top 100 tumor clones. It remains possible that heterogeneity exists, since only one tumor region was sequenced. Longer overall survival was associated with a higher density of T cells in the blood. Uninvolved adjacent lung showed peak T cell clonality, exceeding tumor.

Assay: immunoSEQ multiplex PCR; the TCRdb copy retains only in-frame clones and omits some. The sample lists over 55,000 clones, roughly 90% occurring once. Here the sequenced sample was peripheral blood, taken before any cancer treatment. This TCR derives from a woman aged 35 to 70 with stage I lung adenocarcinoma.

In DNA form, the CDR3 reads TGTGCCAGCAGTTTGGCCGGGACAGGGTCCTACACCTTC. Its translation is CASSLAGTGSYTF. V and J are TRBV6-5 and TRBJ1-2; 9 nucleotides match TRBD1. CDR1 and CDR2 (germline): MNHEY, SVGAGI. This CDR3 contains 13 residues. Unmatched junction bases numbered 7, after V lost 4 bases and J lost 10 bases.